The entry below describes one TCR beta chain. What this receptor recognizes is not known. Base qualities were left out, and no much larger clone turns up one base away. These data belong to a study of PD-L1 blockade in urothelial cancer (TCRdb year 2017). About the study as a whole: Therapy was started in the mid-2010s for all patients, and atezolizumab 1,200 mg was administered intravenously every 3 weeks. Somatic, immune and clinical correlates of response to PD-L1 blockade with atezolizumab in urothelial cancer were the focus of an exploratory multi-omic analysis. In the same patients, whole exome sequencing and RNA sequencing of pretreatment tumors were performed in addition to TCR sequencing. Progression-free survival longer than 6 months counted as durable clinical benefit, and TCR features were additionally tested against both progression-free and overall survival. Nine patients reached durable clinical benefit, while some 21 patients did not. Pretreatment blood TCR-seq was available for about 30 patients, at least one posttreatment blood collection was obtained for about 24 patients, and tumor TCR-seq was available for about 24 patients. About 85% of the roughly 30 patients were males with bladder-origin urothelial cancer, and about 65% of the roughly 30 reported a prior smoking history. Blood samples were analyzed at two time points: 3 weeks after treatment start (second dose) and 6 weeks after treatment start. Pretreatment tumor samples, along with matched peripheral blood collected serially before and after atezolizumab treatment, underwent TCR sequencing. Blood samples yielded a median of about 150,000 T cells and more than 80,000 unique TCRs, with median clonality around 0.083. Patients had an ECOG performance status of 0 or 1 and had received between 0 and 3 prior chemotherapy regimens.

General study outcomes and caveats: Because the sample size was small (n ≈ 30) and many exploratory analyses were performed, the results are intended to be hypothesis-generating. At 3 weeks after the start of treatment, tumor-associated TCR clones in peripheral blood had expanded more in patients with durable benefit (n of about 21, p = 0.022). Improved progression-free and overall survival was associated with having pretreatment peripheral blood TCR clonality below the median.

To estimate absolute template abundance from read counts, synthetic TCR analog templates were spiked into each PCR. TCRbeta CDR3 regions were amplified from genomic DNA with bias-controlled V and J gene primers using the immunoSEQ assay. Sequencing of rearranged TCRbeta segments was done at approximately 20X coverage. The authors' pipeline ran thus. Sequencing errors were corrected by clustering, and CDR3s were annotated against IMGT so that V, D and J genes could be assigned. Only productive TCRbeta rearrangements were used in downstream analyses, excluding out-of-frame or stop-codon sequences. To compute clonality, Shannon entropy was normalized by the log of the number of unique productive sequences and then subtracted from one. Clones differing between time points or between blood and tumor were identified using Fisher's exact test with Benjamini-Hochberg correction, with an adjusted p below 0.01 applied as the threshold. The table was pulled from immuneACCESS by TCRdb, which kept in-frame rearrangements only. Such tables lose some clones; where checked, under half of the loss comes from unresolved V genes, and the rest has no known cause. For V, J and clone size, that table is used; D and trimming come from the DNA. For this sample the table gives 80,000 to 90,000 clones, of which around 85% were detected only once. Approximately 15% of the sample rests with the top ten.

The meaning of the sample's time point label: pretreatment peripheral blood. The cohort included 29 patients with locally advanced or metastatic urothelial carcinoma who were treated at Memorial Sloan Kettering on a trial protocol. Peripheral blood mononuclear cells were collected pretreatment and during treatment, with between 1 and 8 total time points per patient. The Qiagen DNeasy Blood extraction kit was used to purify genomic DNA from total PBMCs and from tumor samples. Collected pretreatment and during treatment, PBMCs were isolated and stored as previously described. The CDR3 has 17 amino acids, counting the end cysteine and phenylalanine. Only the CDR3 part of the read is kept: 51 bases, read in frame from the first base. The germline V gene encodes CDR1 GTSNPN and CDR2 SVGIG (reference sequence). Trimming removed 4 bases from V and 5 bases from J; the gene matches leave 16 bases unexplained.

The source is a man aged 60 to 75 with urothelial cancer. The chain is made from TRBV30 and TRBJ2-1; TRBD2 fits 8 bases in the junction. Material: PBMCs, obtained around atezolizumab (anti-PD-L1) treatment. Here is the DNA: TGTGCCTGGAACCGACTAGCGTTGAGAGGGGGAAACAATGAGCAGTTCTTC. Its protein reads: CAWNRLALRGGNNEQFF. Joined to the reference TRBV30 and TRBJ2-1 proteins, this CDR3 gives the full variable domain: SQTIHQWPATLVQPVGSPLSLECTVEGTSNPNLYWYRQAAGRGLQLLFYSVGIGQISSEVPQNLSASRPQDRQFILSSKKLLLSDSGFYLCAWNRLALRGGNNEQFFGPGTRLTVL.